The clone carrying this T cell receptor (beta chain) was observed a single time. Its antigen is currently unknown. The data were produced by immunoSEQ multiplex PCR, yet TCRdb's version contains in-frame clones alone and is incomplete. This sample has tens of thousands of clones; approximately 80% occur once, and the top ten carry 3.5% to 5.5%. The diagnosis in patients was locally advanced or metastatic urothelial carcinoma. Patient sample counts ranged from 1 to 8, pretreatment and on-treatment. The sample originates from a study of PD-L1 blockade in urothelial cancer. Across the whole study: A median of approximately 140,000 T cells was found in the blood samples.

J lost 1 base, V lost 7 bases, and 10 bases had no gene match. There are 16 residues in the CDR3. CDR1 and CDR2 from the germline V gene are MNHEY and SMNVEV (reference sequence). Study-wide results and caveats: Below-median blood TCR clonality before treatment forecast better survival.

This specimen consisted of PBMCs, obtained around atezolizumab (anti-PD-L1) treatment. The TCR was taken from an older man with urothelial cancer. The chain carries TRBV27 and TRBJ2-1, with TRBD2 matching over 7 bases. The CDR3 sequence: CASIPYAGVSYNEQFF. The CDR3 nucleotides are TGTGCCAGCATCCCCTACGCGGGGGTGTCCTACAATGAGCAGTTCTTC.